The rows below give T cell receptor beta chains drawn from one sample of a study of cytomegalovirus exposure and HLA in healthy donors. Profiling relied on immunoSEQ multiplex PCR, and the TCRdb table lists in-frame clones only, not all of them. The data show 100,000 to 150,000 clones, around 78% seen once. The sequenced sample was PBMCs. These receptors all come from a man aged 50 to 60 in good health and CMV-seronegative. Both conserved end residues are part of each CDR3. The order of the fields is D gene, clone size, V gene, J gene, CDR3 DNA, CDR3 protein. The D gene is left open where the match is weak. Size is stated for part of the rows, as once, few or many counts, or as a class when the clone is expanded.

>-|-|TRBV2|TRBJ1-6
TGTGCCAGCCGGAGCGAATATTCACCCCTCCACTTT
CASRSEYSPLHF
>-|once|TRBV10-3|TRBJ2-7
TGTGCCATCGGCAGGGTCCACGAGCAGTACTTC
CAIGRVHEQYF
>TRBD1|few|TRBV19|TRBJ2-7
TGTGCCAGTAGTGCCCGGGACAGCTACGAGCAGTACTTC
CASSARDSYEQYF
>-|few|TRBV13|TRBJ1-2
TGTGCCAGCAGCTTACGCAGGAACTATGGCTACACCTTC
CASSLRRNYGYTF
>TRBD1|-|TRBV5-4|TRBJ2-5
TGTGCCAGCAGCACCAGGGACAGGGGAGAGACCCAGTACTTC
CASSTRDRGETQYF
>-|-|TRBV7-2|TRBJ1-3
TGTGCCAGCAGCTTAGCTCTGGGGGGAGGTAGAAACACCATATATTTT
CASSLALGGGRNTIYF
>-|-|TRBV19|TRBJ1-4
TGTGCCAGTAGTATGACAGGCGCAACTAATGAAAAACTGTTTTTT
CASSMTGATNEKLFF
>TRBD1|-|TRBV9|TRBJ1-1
TGTGCCAGCAGCTTCTCGGACAGGGCGGAAGCTTTCTTT
CASSFSDRAEAFF
>-|-|TRBV2|TRBJ1-1
TGTGCCAGCAGTGATCTAGTCCTCTCGAACACTGAAGCTTTCTTT
CASSDLVLSNTEAFF
>TRBD1|-|TRBV6-1|TRBJ1-1
TGTGCCAGCAGAACGACAGGGGCCAACACTGAAGCTTTCTTT
CASRTTGANTEAFF
>TRBD1|-|TRBV5-1|TRBJ2-3
TGCGCCAGCAGCTTAGAAGGGGGCCCTAACACAGATACGCAGTATTTT
CASSLEGGPNTDTQYF
>TRBD2|-|TRBV7-8|TRBJ2-5
TGTGCCAGCAGCTTGAATCTAGCGGTCCAAGAGACCCAGTACTTC
CASSLNLAVQETQYF
>-|-|TRBV10-3|TRBJ2-7
TGTGCCATCAGTGGTTTCAGCTCCTACGAGCAGTACTTC
CAISGFSSYEQYF
>TRBD2|-|TRBV7-2|TRBJ2-5
TGTGCCAGCAGCTCGTCGGGGGGACGGGCCGATGGGGAGACCCAGTACTTC
CASSSSGGRADGETQYF
>-|-|TRBV5-4|TRBJ1-2
TGTGCCAGCAGCCTGGCGGGGTATGGCTACACCTTC
CASSLAGYGYTF
>TRBD1|-|TRBV10-3|TRBJ2-7
TGTGCCATCAGTGGTCCCGGGACAGATAAAAACGAGCAGTACTTC
CAISGPGTDKNEQYF
>TRBD2|-|TRBV5-1|TRBJ2-3
TGCGCCAGCAGCTTGGCAGCGGGGGGCGTAGATACGCAGTATTTT
CASSLAAGGVDTQYF
>TRBD1|-|TRBV28|TRBJ1-5
TGTGCCAGCAGTTACCCAGGGGGGTTTAGCAATCAGCCCCAGCATTTT
CASSYPGGFSNQPQHF
>-|-|TRBV19|TRBJ2-1
TGTGCCAGTAGCATGCAGGGTACCCCTGACAATGAGCAGTTCTTC
CASSMQGTPDNEQFF
>-|-|TRBV29-1|TRBJ2-1
TGCAGCGTTGATCTCAGCTCCTACAATGAGCAGTTCTTC
CSVDLSSYNEQFF
>-|-|TRBV7-3|TRBJ1-4
TGTGCCAGGGGGGGGGACGGGGGGAATGAAAAACTGTTTTTT
CARGGDGGNEKLFF
>-|-|TRBV29-1|TRBJ1-1
TGCAGCGTTACCGCTCAACCGAAGGGGTTCTTT
CSVTAQPKGFF
>-|few|TRBV9|TRBJ2-5
TGTGCCAGCAGCGCGGAAGGTCAGGGCTTCCAAGAGACCCAGTACTTC
CASSAEGQGFQETQYF
>TRBD1|-|TRBV5-6|TRBJ1-5
TGTGCCAGCAGCTTGTCAGGGGGCCGTCAGCCCCAGCATTTT
CASSLSGGRQPQHF
>-|-|TRBV4-1|TRBJ1-2
TGCGCCAGCAGCCAAGATCCAACGGTCGAGAAAGGCTACACCTTC
CASSQDPTVEKGYTF
>-|-|TRBV2|TRBJ2-1
TGTGCCAGCCGACAGGGCCGGGGGTACAATGAGCAGTTCTTC
CASRQGRGYNEQFF
>-|-|TRBV6-5|TRBJ1-1
TGTGCCAGCAGCCCTCCGGGGAACACTGAAGCTTTCTTT
CASSPPGNTEAFF
>-|once|TRBV11-2|TRBJ2-2
TGTGCCAGCAGCTTAGAGGCGGATGAGGAGCTGTTTTTT
CASSLEADEELFF
>-|once|TRBV5-1|TRBJ2-5
TGCGCCAGCAGCTTGGGGTTCGGGGAGACCCAGTACTTC
CASSLGFGETQYF
>-|-|TRBV27|TRBJ2-4
TGTGCCAGCAGTTATTTCGGGCACCGCAGGGGAGGGGGCATTCAGTACTTC
CASSYFGHRRGGGIQYF
>TRBD1|-|TRBV7-9|TRBJ2-1
TGTGCCAGCAGCTTAGACAGGGGTTTAGGTGAGCAGTTCTTC
CASSLDRGLGEQFF
>TRBD1|-|TRBV6-1|TRBJ2-7
TGTGCCAGCAGTGCCCTGGGACAGGGGGGGAAATACGAGCAGTACTTC
CASSALGQGGKYEQYF
>TRBD1|-|TRBV7-9|TRBJ2-3
TGTGCCAGCAGTCAACGTTGGGGGACAGACAACTACACAGATACGCAGTATTTT
CASSQRWGTDNYTDTQYF
>-|-|TRBV7-9|TRBJ1-2
TGTGCCAGCAGCTTAGTAGGGGTCTTC
CASSLVGVF
>TRBD1|-|TRBV2|TRBJ1-5
TGTGCCAGCACTGACAGGGGGCTGGGGGGCAATCAGCCCCAGCATTTT
CASTDRGLGGNQPQHF
>TRBD1|-|TRBV5-1|TRBJ1-4
TGCGCCAGCAGCTTGGGAGGGGGCAGCCGGGGTAATGAAAAACTGTTTTTT
CASSLGGGSRGNEKLFF
>-|-|TRBV5-4|TRBJ1-1
TGTGCCAGCAGCTTTAGATTTTTGAACACTGAAGCTTTCTTT
CASSFRFLNTEAFF
>-|-|TRBV7-2|TRBJ2-7
TGTGCCAGCAGCGGAGGGGGGGCTGCGCACGAGCAGTACTTC
CASSGGGAAHEQYF
>-|-|TRBV7-9|TRBJ1-3
TGTGCCAGCAGCTCAGCGGGGGGGCTTCGCGGCACCATATATTTT
CASSSAGGLRGTIYF
>-|-|TRBV9|TRBJ1-1
TGTGCCAGCAGCGCCAGGGCTGAGAACACTGAAGCTTTCTTT
CASSARAENTEAFF
>-|-|TRBV7-2|TRBJ1-4
TGTGCCAGCAGCTTAGATGGGTCGGGGGGGGAAGAAAAACTGTTTTTT
CASSLDGSGGEEKLFF
>-|-|TRBV19|TRBJ2-3
TGTGCCAGTAGTACGGGGGGCCTTGGTACGCAGTATTTT
CASSTGGLGTQYF
>-|once|TRBV11-3|TRBJ1-1
TGTGCCAGCAGCTCCTCCACTGAAGCTTTCTTT
CASSSSTEAFF
>TRBD2|-|TRBV7-9|TRBJ2-7
TGTGCCAGCAGCTGGGACTACTCCTACTACGAGCAGTACTTC
CASSWDYSYYEQYF
>TRBD1|-|TRBV5-1|TRBJ1-2
TGCGCCAGCAGCTCGGGGACAGGGGAAGACCTTAACTATGGCTACACCTTC
CASSSGTGEDLNYGYTF
>-|-|TRBV6-6|TRBJ1-2
TGTGCCAGCATCGCGGACGGACTCTATGGCTACACCTTC
CASIADGLYGYTF
>-|few|TRBV5-8|TRBJ1-5
TGTGCCAGCAGCTTGGTGGGGGCGTCGGGCAATCAGCCCCAGCATTTT
CASSLVGASGNQPQHF
>-|-|TRBV4-1|TRBJ1-3
TGCGCCAGCAGCCAAGAGAGTCAATTAGGAAACACCATATATTTT
CASSQESQLGNTIYF
>TRBD1|-|TRBV7-9|TRBJ2-3
TGTGCCAGCAGCAGGGGACAGATCGGGGCAGATACGCAGTATTTT
CASSRGQIGADTQYF
>-|-|TRBV19|TRBJ1-4
TGTGCCAGTAGTACCCGACAGGAGCCTGAAAAACTGTTTTTT
CASSTRQEPEKLFF